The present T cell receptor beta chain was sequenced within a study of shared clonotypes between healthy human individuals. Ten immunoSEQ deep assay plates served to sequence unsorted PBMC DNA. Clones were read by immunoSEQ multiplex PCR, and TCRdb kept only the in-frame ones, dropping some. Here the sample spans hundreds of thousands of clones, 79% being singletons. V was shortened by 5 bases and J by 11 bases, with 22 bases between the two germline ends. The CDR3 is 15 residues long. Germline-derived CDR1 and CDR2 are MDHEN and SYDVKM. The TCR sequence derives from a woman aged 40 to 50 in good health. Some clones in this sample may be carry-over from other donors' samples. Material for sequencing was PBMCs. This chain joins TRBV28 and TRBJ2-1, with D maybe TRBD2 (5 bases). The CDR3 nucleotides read TGTGCCAGCAGTCCATCCGGGAAAGGGCCTTCTAAGCAGTTCTTC. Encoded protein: CASSPSGKGPSKQFF.